Shown below are 30 T cell receptor beta chains from a single sample sequenced in a study of technical replicates of blood from several donors. The data were produced by immunoSEQ multiplex PCR, yet TCRdb's version contains in-frame clones alone and is incomplete. Seen here are more than 65,000 clones, approximately 97% observed once, and the top ten hold 0.25% to 0.35%. What was sequenced was T cells isolated from PBMCs. The receptors stem from a human donor in good health.

The chain links TRBV7-9 to TRBJ2-7, with D unclear. The V end was cut by 8 bases, the J end by 0 bases, with 11 bases between. The CDR3 totals 13 residues. From germline, CDR1 is SEHNR and CDR2 FQNEAQ (reference sequence). The CDR3: CASGSLSSYEQYF. The CDR3 nucleotides read TGTGCCAGCGGCTCATTGAGCTCCTACGAGCAGTACTTC.

The rearrangement links TRBV4-1 to TRBJ1-2, with D uncertain. There are 14 residues in the CDR3. Deletions cut 1 base from V and 2 bases from J, with 8 bases between. The germline V gene encodes CDR1 MGHRA and CDR2 YSYEKL. The CDR3 nucleotides are TGCGCCAGCAGCCAAGTTGGAGGGAACTATGGCTACACCTTC. Translating gives CASSQVGGNYGYTF.

The chain joins TRBV10-3 to TRBJ1-1; D remains ambiguous. The germline CDR1 and CDR2 sequences are ENHRY and SYGVKD. The CDR3 extends over 11 amino acids. Trimming left V 10 bases short and J 5 bases short, with 11 bases between. In nucleotides, the CDR3 is TGTGCCACCCTCGGAGGGACTGAAGCTTTCTTT. Amino acid sequence: CATLGGTEAFF.

This clone was recorded only once. At one end the junction does not follow the germline gene, possibly because of a read error. This chain connects TRBV7-7 to TRBJ2-7; TRBD1 agrees at 7 bases. Looked up from germline, CDR1 is SSHAT and CDR2 is FNYEAQ (reference sequence). This CDR3 region has 17 residues. The CDR3 bases are TGTGCTAGCAGCCCACGTCTACCGGGACAGCCTCCCTACGAGCAGTACTTC. This gives the protein CASSPRLPGQPPYEQYF.

The chain is built from TRBV4-1 and TRBJ2-7; maybe TRBD2 (6 bases). This CDR3 is built from 15 residues. V lost 0 bases, J lost 5 bases, and 14 bases lay in between. CDR1 and CDR2 (germline): MGHRA, YSYEKL. The DNA for the CDR3 is TGCGCCAGCAGCCAAGATCTATTACTAGCAGACGAGCAGTACTTC. It codes for CASSQDLLLADEQYF.

V is TRBV4-3 and J is TRBJ1-5; D remains unclear. CDR1 and CDR2 from the germline V gene are LGHNA and YSLEER. The CDR3 is 13 amino acids. The V end lost 1 base, the J end lost 7 bases, and 8 bases lay between the germline ends. The CDR3 bases are TGCGCCAGCAGCCAAGGGGCATGGCAGCCCCAGCATTTT. This translates into CASSQGAWQPQHF.

This clone came up once. The gene calls are TRBV11-2 and TRBJ2-5; 13 nucleotides line up with TRBD2. Per the germline V gene, CDR1 is SGHAT and CDR2 is FQNNGV. The CDR3 contains 15 residues. V lost 5 bases, J lost 4 bases, and 4 bases stayed unmatched. CDR3 in DNA: TGTGCCAGCAGCAAGACTAGCGGGAGGACAGAGACCCAGTACTTC. Translating gives CASSKTSGRTETQYF.

V gene TRBV9 combines with J gene TRBJ2-1, with D possibly matching TRBD1 (5 bases). Germline-derived CDR1 and CDR2 are SGDLS and YYNGEE. The germline V and J ends were trimmed by 0 bases and 7 bases, with 14 bases remaining between them. This CDR3 is 15 amino acids long. The CDR3: CASSVASAGWNEQFF. The CDR3 bases are TGTGCCAGCAGCGTAGCTAGTGCAGGGTGGAATGAGCAGTTCTTC.

The V gene is TRBV2, the J gene TRBJ1-2, with D maybe TRBD1 (6 bases). With 3 bases removed from V and 3 bases from J, the gap between germline ends came to 8 bases. The germline V gene has CDR1 SNHLY and CDR2 FYNNEI. The CDR3 loop spans 13 amino acids. CDR3 coding DNA: TGTGCCAGCAGTGAGAACAGGGACTATGGCTACACCTTC. Translating gives CASSENRDYGYTF.

The rearrangement joins TRBV9 to TRBJ2-7, with D perhaps TRBD2 (5 bases). Deletions cut 0 bases from V and 6 bases from J, with 10 bases between. There are 13 residues in the CDR3. Germline V gene data show CDR1 as SGDLS and CDR2 as YYNGEE. The CDR3 reads CASSVGGDSEQYF. DNA for the CDR3: TGTGCCAGCAGCGTAGGGGGAGATTCCGAGCAGTACTTC.

This rearrangement joins TRBV9 to TRBJ2-3, with D unclear. Germline loops: CDR1 SGDLS, CDR2 YYNGEE. The CDR3 spans 14 residues. Trimming took 2 bases from V and 0 from J, leaving 7 bases between them. CDR3 nucleotides: TGTGCCAGCAGCGTGTATCTAAGCACAGATACGCAGTATTTT. The encoded protein is CASSVYLSTDTQYF.

The chain employs TRBV29-1 and TRBJ2-5; D perhaps matches TRBD2 (6 bases). The V end lost 5 bases, the J end lost 1 base, and 17 bases lay between the germline ends. The length of the CDR3 is 15 residues. Germline V gene sequence: CDR1 SQVTM, CDR2 ANQGSEA. CDR3 amino acids: CSVRRSGLFQETQYF. CDR3 DNA: TGCAGCGTTAGGAGGAGCGGGCTATTCCAAGAGACCCAGTACTTC.

The V call is TRBV9, the J call TRBJ2-7; D is possibly TRBD2 (5 bases). Per the germline V gene, CDR1 is SGDLS and CDR2 is YYNGEE. The V end was cut by 4 bases, the J end by 3 bases, with 8 bases between. The CDR3 runs 12 residues. The CDR3 DNA reads TGTGCCAGCAGCCCTGGAGGCTACGAGCAGTACTTC. It is translated as CASSPGGYEQYF.

V gene TRBV5-4 combines with J gene TRBJ2-1, with 8 bases aligning to TRBD2. V lost 0 bases and J lost 12; bases outside the gene matches: 8. From germline, CDR1 is SGHNT and CDR2 YYREEE (reference sequence). This CDR3 is built from 14 residues. The CDR3 is CASSLGTSFVGQFF. CDR3 bases: TGTGCCAGCAGCTTGGGGACTAGCTTCGTGGGGCAGTTCTTC.

The chain joins TRBV9 to TRBJ1-4; TRBD1 might be the D (5 bases). CDR3 length: 15 amino acids. CDR1 and CDR2 from the germline V gene are SGDLS and YYNGEE. Trimming cost V 4 bases and J 7 bases, with 17 bases left between them. The CDR3 DNA reads as TGTGCCAGCAGCCCGACCGGGGGAGGTAGTGAAAAACTGTTTTTT. It yields the protein CASSPTGGGSEKLFF.

This chain uses TRBV9 with TRBJ1-4; the match to TRBD1 covers 7 bases. This CDR3 is built from 17 residues. Germline CDR1 is SGDLS and CDR2 is YYNGEE. The J segment lost 7 bases and the V segment lost 3 bases, leaving 15 bases of the junction unmatched. In nucleotides, the CDR3 is TGTGCCAGCAGCGGGGGGACAGTAGGTCCCTCAGGTGAAAAACTGTTTTTT. Translated, it gives CASSGGTVGPSGEKLFF. The entire variable domain, with the rest obtained from reference TRBV9 and TRBJ1-4, is as follows: DSGVTQTPKHLITATGQRVTLRCSPRSGDLSVYWYQQSLDQGLQFLIQYYNGEERAKGNILERFSAQQFPDLHSELNLSSLELGDSALYFCASSGGTVGPSGEKLFFGSGTQLSVL.

CDR3 DNA: TGTGCCAGCAGTTTAGGGCAGGGGGCGCACGAGCAGTACTTC. Translation gives CASSLGQGAHEQYF. V gene TRBV27 combines with J gene TRBJ2-7; 8 bases match TRBD1. The junction had 5 bases not matched to a gene; V was cut back by 2 bases and J by 5 bases. Germline V CDR1 and CDR2: MNHEY, SMNVEV (reference sequence). CDR3 length equals 14 residues.

V is TRBV9 and J is TRBJ2-3; TRBD1 matches 10 bases. J gave up 0 bases and V 4 bases, and 5 bases lay outside the gene matches. Germline lookup yields CDR1 SGDLS and CDR2 YYNGEE. The CDR3 sequence is 16 residues long. CDR3 residues: CASSLRQGASTDTQYF. DNA of the CDR3: TGTGCCAGCAGCTTGCGACAGGGGGCTAGCACAGATACGCAGTATTTT.

This clone was picked up one time. This rearrangement joins TRBV5-8 to TRBJ1-3; 8 bases are shared with TRBD1. Germline assignment: CDR1 SGHTS and CDR2 YDEGEE. With V trimmed by 4 bases and J by 4 bases, 4 bases remained unmatched. CDR3 length: 14 amino acids. In DNA form, the CDR3 reads TGTGCCAGCAGCGTGGACAGGGCCGGAAACACCATATATTTT. Its protein is CASSVDRAGNTIYF.

This chain connects TRBV10-3 to TRBJ1-1, with 8 positions matching TRBD1. Germline V gene data show CDR1 as ENHRY and CDR2 as SYGVKD. V gave up 6 bases and J gave up 4 bases; unmatched junction bases: 7. CDR3 length: 14 residues. This chain's CDR3 is CAIRDGQGGTEAFF. The DNA for the CDR3 is TGTGCCATCAGAGACGGACAGGGTGGCACTGAAGCTTTCTTT.

This chain uses TRBV2 with TRBJ1-2; a weak D match, TRBD1 (6 bases). The V gene lost 7 bases and the J gene lost 6 bases, with 21 bases spanning the gap. This CDR3 contains 15 residues. Germline CDR1 reads SNHLY; CDR2 reads FYNNEI. CDR3 bases: TGTGCCAGCAAGATGATGGGGGCAGCTATGGATGGCTACACCTTC. Translated: CASKMMGAAMDGYTF. Full variable domain (remainder filled in from reference TRBV2 and TRBJ1-2): EPEVTQTPSHQVTQMGQEVILRCVPISNHLYFYWYRQILGQKVEFLVSFYNNEISEKSEIFDDQFSVERPDGSNFTLKIRSTKLEDSAMYFCASKMMGAAMDGYTFGSGTRLTVV.

A note on this clone: The sample carries other DNA sequences with the same CDR3. CDR3 coding DNA: TGTGCCAGCAGCTCATGGACAGGCTCCTACGAGCAGTACTTC. This gives the protein CASSSWTGSYEQYF. The rearrangement links TRBV7-2 to TRBJ2-7, with TRBD1 matching over 7 bases. The CDR3 covers 14 residues. Unmatched junction bases numbered 3, after V lost 4 bases and J lost 0 bases. CDR1 is SGHTA, CDR2 FQGNSA, per germline.

The chain uses TRBV5-1 and TRBJ2-3, with D perhaps matching TRBD2 (5 bases). The CDR3 extends over 16 amino acids. Germline values: CDR1 SGHRS, CDR2 YFSETQ. Trimming removed 3 bases at V and 0 bases at J, with 14 bases between. CDR3 loop: CASSYSETSSTDTQYF. DNA of the CDR3: TGCGCCAGCAGCTATAGCGAGACTTCTAGCACAGATACGCAGTATTTT.

The chain employs TRBV14 and TRBJ2-1; 7 bases map to TRBD2. The CDR3 is 17 amino acids. J was trimmed by 2 bases and V by 1 base; bases with no gene match: 8. CDR1 SGHDN and CDR2 FVKESK come from the germline V gene. This chain's CDR3 is CASSQVRRGKAYNEQFF. In nucleotides, the CDR3 is TGTGCCAGCAGCCAAGTTAGGCGGGGGAAAGCCTACAATGAGCAGTTCTTC. The variable domain in full, with the rest retrieved from reference TRBV14 and TRBJ2-1, is EAGVTQFPSHSVIEKGQTVTLRCDPISGHDNLYWYRRVMGKEIKFLLHFVKESKQDESGMPNNRFLAERTGGTYSTLKVQPAELEDSGVYFCASSQVRRGKAYNEQFFGPGTRLTVL.

The chain carries TRBV4-1 and TRBJ1-1, with D maybe TRBD1 (6 bases). In germline, CDR1 is MGHRA, CDR2 YSYEKL. V shed 1 base and J shed 0 bases, with 12 bases lying between them. This CDR3 has 16 residues. The DNA of the CDR3 is TGCGCCAGCAGCCAAGTGGGGGCCAGGATGAACACTGAAGCTTTCTTT. Amino acid sequence: CASSQVGARMNTEAFF.

The chain is built from TRBV11-3 and TRBJ2-7, with D hard to call. The CDR3 sequence is 16 residues long. Trimming stripped 4 bases from V and 0 bases from J, with 16 bases between. Germline CDR1 and CDR2: SGHNT and YENEEA. This chain's CDR3 is CASSSRHESGSYEQYF. CDR3 nucleotides: TGTGCCAGCAGCTCCCGACACGAGTCAGGCTCCTACGAGCAGTACTTC. The full variable domain, its missing parts supplied by reference TRBV11-3 and TRBJ2-7, is EAGVVQSPRYKIIEKKQPVAFWCNPISGHNTLYWYLQNLGQGPELLIRYENEEAVDDSQLPKDRFSAERLKGVDSTLKIQPAELGDSAVYLCASSSRHESGSYEQYFGPGTRLTVT.

The V call is TRBV9, the J call TRBJ1-3, with 7 bases fitting TRBD1. The CDR3 has 15 amino acids. Trimming took 3 bases from V and 4 from J; bases not matched to a gene: 7. CDR1 and CDR2 (germline): SGDLS, YYNGEE. In nucleotides, the CDR3 is TGTGCCAGCAGCGATTACAGGGGTGGCGGAAACACCATATATTTT. Translated, it gives CASSDYRGGGNTIYF. Combining the CDR3 with reference TRBV9 and TRBJ1-3 gives the whole variable domain DSGVTQTPKHLITATGQRVTLRCSPRSGDLSVYWYQQSLDQGLQFLIQYYNGEERAKGNILERFSAQQFPDLHSELNLSSLELGDSALYFCASSDYRGGGNTIYFGEGSWLTVV.

The chain links TRBV7-6 to TRBJ2-7, with a tentative D call TRBD1 (6 bases). Germline V lookup: CDR1 SGHVS, CDR2 FNYEAQ. The CDR3 loop spans 13 amino acids. With 5 bases removed from V and 4 bases from J, the gap between germline ends came to 12 bases. CDR3: CASSRSGDYEQYF. In DNA, the CDR3 is TGTGCCAGCAGCCGCTCAGGGGATTACGAGCAGTACTTC.

The chain uses TRBV7-3 and TRBJ2-1, with 8 bases identical to TRBD2. The CDR3 totals 14 residues. J gave up 7 bases and V 3 bases, and 5 bases lay outside the gene matches. The germline V gene has CDR1 SGHTA and CDR2 FQGTGA. CDR3 region: CASSFTGGPNEQFF. In nucleotides, the CDR3 is TGTGCCAGCAGCTTCACGGGAGGGCCAAATGAGCAGTTCTTC.

The chain recombines TRBV6-1 with TRBJ1-2; D is ambiguous. This CDR3 is built from 13 residues. Germline V CDR1 and CDR2: MNHNS, SASEGT. The ends were cut back, 8 bases at V and 8 bases at J, with 18 bases in the middle. The CDR3 DNA follows: TGTGCCAGCGCCCCGGACTGGGGAGGGGGCTACACCTTC. Its protein is CASAPDWGGGYTF.